The next 2 T cell receptor beta chains were all read from a single sample in a study of CD8 T cells in Susac syndrome (dated by TCRdb to about 2019). Libraries were prepared through the immunoSEQ multiplex PCR assay. RNA was extracted with the RNeasy kit and 0.5 to 1 ug was reverse transcribed using random hexamers. TCRdb trimmed the raw reads at Q25, called clones with MiXCR and kept productive beta chains. Each entry is one CDR3 protein sequence, shown with its most common DNA and genes. The table for this sample lists some 130,000 distinct CDR3 sequences; roughly 94% of them were counted only once. The ten largest clonotypes hold about 0.18% of the sample. The sample taken for sequencing was CD8+ T cells from PBMCs. Source of these receptors: a human donor with Susac syndrome.

This clonotype was observed once. This rearrangement joins TRBV18 to TRBJ2-7; D unresolved. Germline lookup yields CDR1 KGHSH and CDR2 LQKENI. The length of the CDR3 is 14 residues. The germline V and J ends were trimmed by 3 bases and 5 bases, with 14 bases remaining between them. The CDR3 sequence: CASSPNLLDHEQYF. CDR3 nucleotide sequence: TGTGCCAGCTCACCGAACTTACTCGACCACGAGCAGTACTTC.

V is TRBV19 and J is TRBJ2-1; D is uncertain. Germline CDR1 reads LNHDA; CDR2 reads SQIVND (reference sequence). The CDR3 sequence is 11 residues long. Deletions cut 0 bases from V and 8 bases from J, with 2 bases between. The CDR3 region is CASSIDDEQFF. CDR3 in DNA: TGTGCCAGTAGTATAGACGATGAGCAGTTCTTC.